The entry below describes one TCR beta chain. Its specificity is unknown. This CDR3 contains 16 residues. Trimming at V came to 0 bases and at J to 5 bases, leaving 8 bases not matched to a gene. Germline CDR1 is LGHNA and CDR2 is YNFKEQ. For the library, individual cDNA molecules each received unique molecular identifiers. TCRdb itself ran the RACE reads through MiXCR, one entry per CDR3 protein. The data show under 60,000 distinct CDR3 sequences, approximately 10% seen once. This sample was included in a study of human T cells and chemical hapten exposure. Study-wide context: All through the approximately 23-week study, the scalp of each patient received diphenylcyclopropenone doses weekly. Study-level results: No shift was seen in TCRs above 1 in 1000 frequency with DPC sensitization.

The time point is: pre-sensitization, week 0. The treatment here: therapeutic diphenylcyclopropenone sensitization with weekly scalp DPC. It was unfractionated whole blood from which total RNA was extracted. The rearrangement links TRBV4-2 to TRBJ1-1; 8 bases agree with TRBD1. The receptor's source is a woman aged 25 to 39 with alopecia areata. Some clones in this sample may be carry-over from other donors' samples. The source material was whole blood, sampled in connection with sensitization to the hapten diphenylcyclopropenone (DPC). CDR3 nucleotide sequence: TGTGCCAGCAGCCAAGATGGTCGCAGGGGGCGGACTGAAGCTTTCTTT. Translated: CASSQDGRRGRTEAFF.